These 28 T cell receptor beta chains came from one sample sequenced in a study of OX40 agonist ivuxolimab in advanced cancers. The library was produced with the immunoSEQ multiplex PCR assay. The immuneACCESS repertoire file appears here via TCRdb, limited to in-frame rearrangements. These files lack a portion of the clones; in checked studies, under half of the deficit traces to unresolved V genes, and the cause of the others is not known. The sample data list just under 85,000 clones, and over 80% of these were observed just once. The top ten hold around 0.88% of the sample. The material sequenced was CD4+ or CD8+ T cells sorted from blood, taken in a trial of the OX40 agonist ivuxolimab. Receptors originate from an adult with an advanced solid tumor such as melanoma, head and neck, liver or kidney cancer.

This clone was found a few times. The chain combines TRBV7-9 with TRBJ2-1; D not resolved. V gave up 3 bases and J gave up 6 bases, with 6 bases separating them. There are 12 residues in the CDR3. CDR1 and CDR2 (germline): SEHNR, FQNEAQ (reference sequence). This CDR3 is CASSFDPNEQFF. The CDR3 DNA reads as TGTGCCAGCAGCTTTGATCCCAATGAGCAGTTCTTC.

This clone was observed a handful of times. The J gene is TRBJ2-3, the V gene TRBV7-9; D may be TRBD2 (6 bases). Looked up from germline, CDR1 is SEHNR and CDR2 is FQNEAQ (reference sequence). Trimming cost V 5 bases and J 11 bases, with 20 bases left between them. CDR3 length: 14 residues. CDR3 coding DNA: TGTGCCAGCAGCGGTGGGGACTGGGCCACTAAGCAGTATTTT. As protein: CASSGGDWATKQYF.

The chain has TRBV28 and TRBJ1-5, with TRBD1 as a possible D gene (6 bases). This CDR3 spans 12 amino acids. CDR1 is MDHEN, CDR2 SYDVKM, per germline. Trimming took off 9 bases at V and 5 bases at J, with 11 bases between the two ends. CDR3 sequence: CASLNRDQPQHF. CDR3 in DNA: TGTGCCAGTCTTAACAGGGATCAGCCCCAGCATTTT.

The V gene is TRBV4-2, the J gene TRBJ1-5; D unclear. CDR1 is LGHNA, CDR2 YNFKEQ, per germline. This CDR3 has 15 amino acids. The germline V and J ends were trimmed by 6 bases and 3 bases, with 15 bases remaining between them. DNA of the CDR3: TGTGCCAGCAGGCCCCAAACAGATTACAATCAGCCCCAGCATTTT. Encoded protein: CASRPQTDYNQPQHF.

The chain links TRBV15 to TRBJ1-4; D is ambiguous. V was pared by 0 bases and J by 0 bases, with 5 bases between. Germline V gene data show CDR1 as LNHNV and CDR2 as YYDKDF (reference sequence). The CDR3 has 15 residues. CDR3 in amino acids: CATSRERATNEKLFF. Written as DNA, the CDR3 is TGTGCCACCAGCAGAGAGCGGGCAACTAATGAAAAACTGTTTTTT.

The CDR3 DNA follows: TGTGCCAGCAGTCCCATGGGACAGGGAAACTACGAGCAGTACTTC. Protein sequence: CASSPMGQGNYEQYF. The chain links TRBV25-1 to TRBJ2-7; 9 positions agree with TRBD1. The V gene's germline CDR1 is MGHDK and CDR2 SYGVNS. V trimming: 5 bases; J trimming: 3 bases; junction bases outside the gene matches: 8. The CDR3 consists of 15 residues.

Of note for this clone: A junction boundary mismatches the germline segment, possibly from a read error. The CDR3 nucleotides are TGTGCCAGCAGCGTAGGCTTGACGAACGCTGAAGCTTTCTTT. This sequence encodes CASSVGLTNAEAFF. The rearrangement links TRBV9 to TRBJ1-1, with no clear D. CDR1 is SGDLS, CDR2 YYNGEE, per germline. This CDR3 spans 14 amino acids.

This chain joins TRBV7-2 and TRBJ2-2; TRBD1 matches at 8 bases. The CDR3 contains 14 residues. The germline gives CDR1 SGHTA, CDR2 FQGNSA. V was pared by 6 bases and J by 3 bases, with 3 bases of the junction left unmatched. In DNA form, the CDR3 reads TGTGCCAGCAGGTACAGGGGGTACACCGGGGAGCTGTTTTTT. Its translation is CASRYRGYTGELFF.

This rearrangement joins TRBV6-1 to TRBJ2-3; D call uncertain. CDR1 is MNHNS, CDR2 SASEGT, per germline. CDR3 length: 11 amino acids. Deletions cut 2 bases from V and 6 bases from J, with 3 bases between. The CDR3 reads CASSERDTQYF. The CDR3 nucleotides read TGTGCCAGCAGTGAACGGGATACGCAGTATTTT.

CDR3 nucleotide sequence: TGTGCCAGCAGCTTGGAACCCGATTCCTATGGCTACACCTTC. Amino acid sequence: CASSLEPDSYGYTF. This chain links TRBV5-6 with TRBJ1-2; the D is unclear. The CDR3 spans 14 residues. Per germline, CDR1 SGHDT and CDR2 YYEEEE. V dropped 0 bases and J dropped 4 bases, with 10 bases sitting between them.

The chain joins TRBV30 to TRBJ1-5; perhaps TRBD1 as D (6 bases). V was pared by 2 bases and J by 7 bases, with 12 bases between. The germline V gene has CDR1 GTSNPN and CDR2 SVGIG (reference sequence). The CDR3 consists of 13 residues. This chain's CDR3 is CAWSRGGGQPQHF. The CDR3 coding sequence is TGTGCCTGGAGTCGGGGAGGGGGGCAGCCCCAGCATTTT.

This clone showed up just once. The chain joins TRBV4-3 to TRBJ2-1; D call uncertain. V was shortened by 1 base and J by 3 bases, with 7 bases between the two germline ends. Germline V gene sequence: CDR1 LGHNA, CDR2 YSLEER. The CDR3 loop spans 14 amino acids. CDR3 sequence: CASSQGIFYNEQFF. DNA of the CDR3: TGCGCCAGCAGCCAAGGAATATTCTACAATGAGCAGTTCTTC.

This chain joins TRBV7-3 and TRBJ2-3; D is perhaps TRBD2 (7 bases). The germline V gene encodes CDR1 SGHTA and CDR2 FQGTGA. V gave up 5 bases and J gave up 6 bases, with 18 bases separating them. The CDR3 covers 15 residues. The CDR3 reads CASSPWGGRMDTQYF. The DNA for the CDR3 is TGTGCCAGCAGCCCGTGGGGGGGGCGCATGGATACGCAGTATTTT.

This chain connects TRBV6-5 to TRBJ2-3; D may match TRBD1 or TRBD2 (6 bases each). The germline CDR1 and CDR2 sequences are MNHEY and SVGAGI. The V and J ends lost 0 bases and 6 bases respectively, with 16 bases between them. The CDR3 is made up of 16 amino acids. DNA for the CDR3: TGTGCCAGCAGTTACTCTGGGGGGCTCTCCACGGATACGCAGTATTTT. Translated, it gives CASSYSGGLSTDTQYF.

This sequence joins TRBV7-9 and TRBJ2-7, with D possibly being TRBD1 (5 bases). Trimming shortened V by 5 bases and J by 0 bases, and 14 bases separated the two germline ends. Germline CDR1 reads SEHNR; CDR2 reads FQNEAQ (reference sequence). The CDR3 is 15 amino acids. The CDR3 DNA reads TGTGCCAGCAGCGAAGATGGGGCAGACTCCTACGAGCAGTACTTC. Translating it yields CASSEDGADSYEQYF.

There are many counts of this clone. V is TRBV18 and J is TRBJ1-4; a possible D gene is TRBD1 (5 bases). V was clipped by 8 bases and J by 4 bases, with 11 bases between them. Per germline, CDR1 KGHSH and CDR2 LQKENI. The CDR3 extends over 13 amino acids. This chain's CDR3 is CASTDRLNEKLFF. The CDR3 DNA reads as TGTGCCAGCACCGACAGACTTAATGAAAAACTGTTTTTT.

The chain uses TRBV5-1 and TRBJ1-3; D is ambiguous. Germline lookup yields CDR1 SGHRS and CDR2 YFSETQ. CDR3 length equals 15 residues. Trimming took 2 bases from V and 1 from J, leaving 10 bases between them. Here the CDR3 reads CASSFTAASGNTIYF. CDR3 bases: TGCGCCAGCAGCTTTACGGCAGCTTCTGGAAACACCATATATTTT.

This chain uses TRBV6-5 with TRBJ2-3; a weak D match, TRBD1 (6 bases). The CDR3 is 13 amino acids. V lost 6 bases to trimming and J lost 1 base, with 8 bases between them. Germline lookup yields CDR1 MNHEY and CDR2 SVGAGI. The CDR3 nucleotides read TGTGCCAGCAGAAGACAGGGCACAGATACGCAGTATTTT. Its translation: CASRRQGTDTQYF.

This rearrangement joins TRBV29-1 to TRBJ2-6; perhaps TRBD2 as D (5 bases). The CDR3 is made up of 16 amino acids. The V end lost 4 bases, the J end lost 0 bases, and 13 bases lay between the germline ends. Germline values: CDR1 SQVTM, CDR2 ANQGSEA. CDR3 nucleotides: TGCAGCGTTGGTGCAGTTGGACTCTCTGGGGCCAACGTCCTGACTTTC. This sequence encodes CSVGAVGLSGANVLTF.

The chain employs TRBV5-1 and TRBJ1-2; D remains ambiguous. CDR3 length: 14 amino acids. Trimming cost V 0 bases and J 2 bases, with 8 bases left between them. Per the germline V gene, CDR1 is SGHRS and CDR2 is YFSETQ. CDR3 coding DNA: TGCGCCAGCAGCTTGGAACCCAGAAACTATGGCTACACCTTC. Its translation is CASSLEPRNYGYTF.

The chain uses TRBV30 and TRBJ2-5; D perhaps matches TRBD2 (6 bases). Trimming removed 3 bases from V and 2 bases from J, with 16 bases in between. Germline CDR1 reads GTSNPN; CDR2 reads SVGIG (reference sequence). The CDR3 has 15 amino acids. CDR3 in amino acids: CAWSLSGPPQETQYF. CDR3 nucleotide sequence: TGTGCCTGGAGCCTAAGCGGGCCACCTCAAGAGACCCAGTACTTC.

V usage is TRBV7-2 and J usage is TRBJ1-6; D is perhaps TRBD1 (5 bases). The CDR3 is made up of 13 amino acids. The germline CDR1 and CDR2 sequences are SGHTA and FQGNSA. V was shortened by 5 bases and J by 8 bases, with 10 bases between the two germline ends. The DNA of the CDR3 is TGTGCCAGCAGCCGGGCGGGGGATTCACCCCTCCACTTT. Amino acids: CASSRAGDSPLHF. The full variable domain, in which reference TRBV7-2 and TRBJ1-6 provide the parts outside the CDR3, is GAGVSQSPSNKVTEKGKDVELRCDPISGHTALYWYRQSLGQGLEFLIYFQGNSAPDKSGLPSDRFSAERTGGSVSTLTIQRTQQEDSAVYLCASSRAGDSPLHFGNGTRLTVT.

The chain has TRBV7-3 and TRBJ2-5; D is uncertain. Germline V gene sequence: CDR1 SGHTA, CDR2 FQGTGA. V was shortened by 5 bases and J by 5 bases, with 15 bases between the two germline ends. The CDR3 contains 14 residues. In nucleotides, the CDR3 is TGTGCCAGCAGCCGAGGACCGTTCGGCGAGACCCAGTACTTC. Translation gives CASSRGPFGETQYF.

This clone occurred a few times. The chain links TRBV6-1 to TRBJ1-5; D may be TRBD1 (6 bases). Trimming took off 6 bases at V and 3 bases at J, with 9 bases between the two ends. CDR3 size: 13 residues. CDR1 and CDR2 from the germline V gene are MNHNS and SASEGT. The CDR3 DNA follows: TGTGCCAGCAGAGGACAGTACAATCAGCCCCAGCATTTT. Residues: CASRGQYNQPQHF.

The genes are TRBV25-1 and TRBJ2-1; TRBD2 might be the D (5 bases). Germline V lookup: CDR1 MGHDK, CDR2 SYGVNS. Trimming removed 8 bases at V and 10 bases at J, with 21 bases between. This CDR3 has 14 amino acids. The CDR3 coding sequence is TGTGCCAGCGACCAAGCGGTCGGGGAAGGGGAGCAGTTCTTC. It specifies CASDQAVGEGEQFF.

This chain links TRBV7-4 with TRBJ1-1; D is ambiguous. V was shortened by 7 bases and J by 0 bases, with 12 bases between the two germline ends. The CDR3 is made up of 14 amino acids. Per germline, CDR1 SGHVT and CDR2 SQSDAQ. In DNA, the CDR3 is TGTGCCAGCATCGAGACGGAGATGAACACTGAAGCTTTCTTT. Translating gives CASIETEMNTEAFF.

The table lists this clone with a few counts. The rearrangement links TRBV2 to TRBJ1-2; the D is unclear. The CDR3 sequence is 15 residues long. V was clipped by 5 bases and J by 0 bases, with 13 bases between them. CDR1 SNHLY and CDR2 FYNNEI come from the germline V gene. The CDR3 sequence: CASSPAGRANYGYTF. The DNA for the CDR3 is TGTGCCAGCAGTCCGGCGGGGAGAGCTAACTATGGCTACACCTTC. Complete variable domain (other parts from reference TRBV2 and TRBJ1-2): EPEVTQTPSHQVTQMGQEVILRCVPISNHLYFYWYRQILGQKVEFLVSFYNNEISEKSEIFDDQFSVERPDGSNFTLKIRSTKLEDSAMYFCASSPAGRANYGYTFGSGTRLTVV.

This clone was picked up one time. The chain employs TRBV20-1 and TRBJ2-5, with D unclear. This CDR3 is 11 amino acids long. The V end lost 3 bases, the J end lost 1 base, and 3 bases lay between the germline ends. Germline loops: CDR1 DFQATT, CDR2 SNEGSKA (reference sequence). CDR3 residues: CSASLQETQYF. For the CDR3, the DNA is TGCAGTGCTAGTCTCCAAGAGACCCAGTACTTC.